This entry features one TCR beta chain sequence. The antigen remains unidentified. The CDR3 runs to 14 residues. The V gene's germline CDR1 is KGHDR and CDR2 SFDVKD. This sample was included in a study of blood T cells in healthy people across ages. Primed by a sample-barcoded 5' primer and a J-beta primer mix, a second PCR proceeded for roughly 6 to 12 cycles. In TCRdb, the 5' RACE reads were re-called with MiXCR into one record per CDR3 protein. The sample includes about a million distinct CDR3 sequences, around 48% of them seen just once. Study observations and caveats: Estimates of total diversity, which came from one million sequenced T cells, were considered to be underestimates.

The sequenced sample consisted of blood. The receptor comes from a man aged 25-45 years in good health. The V call is TRBV24-1, the J call TRBJ2-7; 7 bases match TRBD2. The assigned J gene may be wrong: the sequence end matches TRBJ2-5 better. The CDR3 loop reads CATSEAGVGETQYF. The CDR3 DNA reads as TGTGCCACCAGTGAGGCGGGGGTGGGGGAGACCCAGTACTTC.